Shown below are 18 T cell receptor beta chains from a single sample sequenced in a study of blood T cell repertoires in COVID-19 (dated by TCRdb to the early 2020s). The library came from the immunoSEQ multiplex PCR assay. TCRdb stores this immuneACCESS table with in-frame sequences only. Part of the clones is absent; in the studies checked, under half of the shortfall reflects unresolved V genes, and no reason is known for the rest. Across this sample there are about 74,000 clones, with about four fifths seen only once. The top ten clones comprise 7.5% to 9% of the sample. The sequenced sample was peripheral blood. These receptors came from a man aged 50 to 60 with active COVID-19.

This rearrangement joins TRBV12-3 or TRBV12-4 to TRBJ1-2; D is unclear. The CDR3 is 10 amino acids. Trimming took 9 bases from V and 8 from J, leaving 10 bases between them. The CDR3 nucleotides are TGTGCCAGTAAGCCCTTGGGCTACACCTTC. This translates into CASKPLGYTF.

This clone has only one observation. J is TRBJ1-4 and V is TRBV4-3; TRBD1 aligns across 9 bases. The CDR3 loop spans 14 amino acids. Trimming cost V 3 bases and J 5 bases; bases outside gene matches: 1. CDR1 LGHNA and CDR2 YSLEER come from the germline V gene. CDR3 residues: CASSHGTGNEKLFF. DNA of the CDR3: TGCGCCAGCAGCCACGGGACAGGGAATGAAAAACTGTTTTTT.

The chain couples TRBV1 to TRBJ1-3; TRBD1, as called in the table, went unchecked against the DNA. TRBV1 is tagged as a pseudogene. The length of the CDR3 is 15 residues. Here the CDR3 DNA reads TGCACCAGCAGCCCTACAGGGGGCACTGGAAACACCATATATTTT. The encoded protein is CTSSPTGGTGNTIYF.

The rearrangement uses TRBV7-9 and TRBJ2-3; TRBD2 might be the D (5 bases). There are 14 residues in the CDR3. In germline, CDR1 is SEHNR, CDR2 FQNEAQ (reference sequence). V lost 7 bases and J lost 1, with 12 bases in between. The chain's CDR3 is CASIPERRTDTQYF. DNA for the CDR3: TGTGCCAGCATACCGGAGCGGCGCACAGATACGCAGTATTTT.

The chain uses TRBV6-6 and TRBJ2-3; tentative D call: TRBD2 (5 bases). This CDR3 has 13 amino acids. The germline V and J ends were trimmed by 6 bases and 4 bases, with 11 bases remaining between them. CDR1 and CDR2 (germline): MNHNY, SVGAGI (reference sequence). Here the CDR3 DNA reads TGTGCCAGCAGGTCTAGCAATTCAGATACGCAGTATTTT. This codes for CASRSSNSDTQYF.

CDR3 sequence: CASSWTSGRTYEQYF. For the CDR3, the DNA is TGCGCCAGCAGTTGGACTAGCGGGAGAACCTACGAGCAGTACTTC. The V gene is TRBV5-1, the J gene TRBJ2-7; 13 bases agree with TRBD2. J lost 2 bases, V lost 5 bases, and 4 bases had no gene match. CDR1 and CDR2 from the germline V gene are SGHRS and YFSETQ. The CDR3 is 15 residues long.

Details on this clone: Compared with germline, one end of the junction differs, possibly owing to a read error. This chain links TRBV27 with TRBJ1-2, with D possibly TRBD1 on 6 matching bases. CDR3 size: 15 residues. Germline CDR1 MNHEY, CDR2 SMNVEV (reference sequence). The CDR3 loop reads CASRSSQYRQDAFAF. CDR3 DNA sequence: TGTGCCAGCAGATCCTCCCAATACAGACAGGACGCGTTCGCCTTC.

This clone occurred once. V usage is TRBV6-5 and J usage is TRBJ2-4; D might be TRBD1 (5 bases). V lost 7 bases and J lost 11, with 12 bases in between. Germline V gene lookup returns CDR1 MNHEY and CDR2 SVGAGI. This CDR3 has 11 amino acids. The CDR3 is CASTLGALQYF. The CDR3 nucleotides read TGTGCCAGCACCCTAGGGGCACTTCAGTACTTC.

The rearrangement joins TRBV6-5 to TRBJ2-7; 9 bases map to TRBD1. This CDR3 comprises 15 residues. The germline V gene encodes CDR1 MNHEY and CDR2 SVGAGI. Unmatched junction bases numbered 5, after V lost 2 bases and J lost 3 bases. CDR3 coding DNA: TGTGCCAGCAGTTACGGAACAGGGGGCGGCTACGAGCAGTACTTC. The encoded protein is CASSYGTGGGYEQYF.

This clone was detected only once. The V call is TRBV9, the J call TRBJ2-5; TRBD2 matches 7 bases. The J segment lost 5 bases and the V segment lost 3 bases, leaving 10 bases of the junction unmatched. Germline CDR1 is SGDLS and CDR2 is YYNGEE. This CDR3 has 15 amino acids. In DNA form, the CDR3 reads TGTGCCAGCAGCGCCCGCCTCAGCGGGGTGGAGACCCAGTACTTC. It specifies CASSARLSGVETQYF.

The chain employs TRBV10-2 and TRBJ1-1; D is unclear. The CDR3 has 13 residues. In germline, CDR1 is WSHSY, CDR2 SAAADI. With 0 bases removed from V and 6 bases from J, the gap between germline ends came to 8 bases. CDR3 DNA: TGCGCCAGCAGTGAGTCGGGGAGTGCTGAAGCTTTCTTT. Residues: CASSESGSAEAFF.

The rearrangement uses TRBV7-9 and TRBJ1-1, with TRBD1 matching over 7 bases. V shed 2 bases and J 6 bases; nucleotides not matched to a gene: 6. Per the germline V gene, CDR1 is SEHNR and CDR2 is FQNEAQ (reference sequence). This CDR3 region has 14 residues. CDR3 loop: CASSLSRGIAEAFF. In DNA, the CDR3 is TGTGCCAGCAGCTTAAGCAGGGGGATAGCTGAAGCTTTCTTT.

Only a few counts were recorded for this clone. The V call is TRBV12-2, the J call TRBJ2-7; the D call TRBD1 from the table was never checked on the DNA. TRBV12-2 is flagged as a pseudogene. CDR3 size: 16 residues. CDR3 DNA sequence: TGTGCAAGTCGCTTATGTCTCAGGGTAGTCTCCTACGAGCAGTACTTC. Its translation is CASRLCLRVVSYEQYF.

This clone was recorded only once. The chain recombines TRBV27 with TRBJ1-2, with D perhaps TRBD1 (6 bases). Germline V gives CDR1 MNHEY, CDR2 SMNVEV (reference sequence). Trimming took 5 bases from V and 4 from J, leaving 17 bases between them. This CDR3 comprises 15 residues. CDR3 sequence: CASSPYGGLSYGYTF. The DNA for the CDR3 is TGTGCCAGCAGTCCTTACGGGGGGCTAAGCTATGGCTACACCTTC.

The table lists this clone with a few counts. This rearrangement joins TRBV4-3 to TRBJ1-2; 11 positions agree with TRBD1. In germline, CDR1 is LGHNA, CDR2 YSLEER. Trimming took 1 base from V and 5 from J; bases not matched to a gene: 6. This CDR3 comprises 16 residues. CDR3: CASSQGGQGARYGYTF. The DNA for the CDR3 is TGCGCCAGCAGCCAAGGCGGACAGGGGGCGAGGTATGGCTACACCTTC.

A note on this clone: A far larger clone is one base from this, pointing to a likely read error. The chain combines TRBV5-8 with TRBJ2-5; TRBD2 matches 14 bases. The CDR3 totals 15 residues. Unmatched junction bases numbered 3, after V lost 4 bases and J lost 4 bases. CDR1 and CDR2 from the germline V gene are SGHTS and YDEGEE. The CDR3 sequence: CASSEGLAGVETQYF. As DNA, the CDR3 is TGTGCCAGCAGCGAGGGACTAGCGGGAGTAGAGACCCAGTACTTC.

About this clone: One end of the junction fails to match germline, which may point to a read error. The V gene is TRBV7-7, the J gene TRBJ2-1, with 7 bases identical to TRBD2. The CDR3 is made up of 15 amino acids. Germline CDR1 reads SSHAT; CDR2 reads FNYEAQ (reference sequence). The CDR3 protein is CASSPLGGTYNEQFF. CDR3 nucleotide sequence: TGTGCTAGCAGCCCCCTCGGGGGGACCTACAATGAGCAGTTCTTC.

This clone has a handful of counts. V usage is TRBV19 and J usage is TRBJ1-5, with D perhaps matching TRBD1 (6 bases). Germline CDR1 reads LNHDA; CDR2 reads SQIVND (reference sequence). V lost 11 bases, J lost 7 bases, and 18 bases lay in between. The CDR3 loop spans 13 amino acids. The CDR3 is CAAAGGRGQPQHF. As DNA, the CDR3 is TGTGCCGCCGCCGGGGGGCGAGGGCAGCCCCAGCATTTT.